Sequencing of this TCR beta chain was carried out in a study of CD8+CD57+ T cells in acquired aplastic anemia (dated by TCRdb to 2016 to 2019). Some background on the complete study: Extracted DNA from sorted CD4+ and CD8+ cells averaged around 3.4 ug, ranging from about 0.18 to 27.4 ug.

Overall results and qualifications from the work: Although twenty-nine CD8+ CDR3 sequences were shared by patients and controls, these sequences appeared highly expressed in patients and within the immunodominant clones of patients. Between patients and healthy controls, no significant difference in CD8+ Simpson's diversity was found (P=0.060).

The study deep-sequenced TCR repertoires of sorted CD4+ and CD8+ blood T cells from severe aplastic anemia patients and healthy subjects. Ficoll-Paque density gradient centrifugation was used to isolate peripheral blood mononuclear cells. CD4+ and CD8+ T cells were sorted by FACS or magnetic beads before DNA extraction. In the case of this clonotype: The antigen this receptor binds is unknown. A read error may produce the germline difference seen at one junction end.

TCR beta VDJ combination and CDR3 sequence profiling used genomic DNA as the template. An Illumina HiSeq 2000 was used for TCR repertoire sequencing. As for the original processing: TRBV/TRBJ rearrangement plots, CDR3 size and DJ length profiles, and Simpson's diversity index were used to evaluate the repertoires. The most abundant DNA sequence in the deep sequencing data was defined as the immunodominant clone. CDR3 amino acid sequences were screened for sharing across subjects and compared with published repertoires and the VDJdb database. TCRdb itself trimmed the public reads at Q25 with fastp, ran MiXCR and retained productive beta chains. One record per CDR3 amino acid sequence lists the most common genes and DNA. Clone size and V and J calls follow TCRdb, not the original study. This sample lists roughly 180,000 distinct CDR3 sequences; about 64% were detected once. The ten largest make up about 45% of the sample.

The germline V gene encodes CDR1 MDHEN and CDR2 SYDVKM. Inclusive of the bounding cysteine and phenylalanine, the CDR3 is 18 residues long. Solely the CDR3 DNA is kept, with 54 bases framed from the first base. This sequence uses TRBV28 and TRBJ1-1, with TRBD1 perhaps the D gene, on 5 matching bases. The sequencing input was sorted CD4+, CD8+, or CD8+CD57+ T cells (not recorded which) from PBMCs. The receptor's source is a human donor with severe aplastic anemia or a healthy control (not recorded which). The CDR3 corresponds to CANSFIRGSRPEETEAFF. The nucleotide sequence is given as TGTGCCAACAGTTTCATCCGGGGGTCCCGACCCGAAGAGACTGAAGCTTTCTTT.